This TCR beta chain was sequenced in a study of control samples from healthy donors and cancer patients. This clone was counted only a few times. Germline V gene sequence: CDR1 MNHNS, CDR2 SASEGT. This CDR3 has 15 residues. V was pared by 2 bases and J by 7 bases, with 14 bases between. Measured with immunoSEQ multiplex PCR; TCRdb has only the in-frame clones, and not every one. This sample has over 150,000 clones, with roughly 94% found just once. V gene TRBV6-1 combines with J gene TRBJ1-4; D call uncertain. The sample comprised blood. This sequence was found in a man aged 40-49 years in good health. CDR3 sequence: CASSEHGGLGEKLFF. As DNA, the CDR3 is TGTGCCAGCAGTGAACATGGCGGCTTGGGTGAAAAACTGTTTTTT.